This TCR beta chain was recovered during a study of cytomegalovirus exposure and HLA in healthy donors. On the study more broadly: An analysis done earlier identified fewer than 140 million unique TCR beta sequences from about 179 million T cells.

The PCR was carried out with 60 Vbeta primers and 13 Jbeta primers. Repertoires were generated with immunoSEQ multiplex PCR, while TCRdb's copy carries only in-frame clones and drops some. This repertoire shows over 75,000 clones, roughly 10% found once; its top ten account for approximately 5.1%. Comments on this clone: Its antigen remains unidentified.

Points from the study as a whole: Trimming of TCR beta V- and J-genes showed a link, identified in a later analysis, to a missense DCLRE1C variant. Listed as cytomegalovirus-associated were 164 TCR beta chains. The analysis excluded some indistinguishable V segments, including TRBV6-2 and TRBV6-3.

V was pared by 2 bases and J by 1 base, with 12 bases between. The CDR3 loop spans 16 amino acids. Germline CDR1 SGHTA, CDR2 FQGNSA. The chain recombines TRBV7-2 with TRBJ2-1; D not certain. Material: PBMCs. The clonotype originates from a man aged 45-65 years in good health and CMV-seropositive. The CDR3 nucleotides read TGTGCCAGCAGCTTATCTTCTAGTGCTTCCTACAATGAGCAGTTCTTC. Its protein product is CASSLSSSASYNEQFF.